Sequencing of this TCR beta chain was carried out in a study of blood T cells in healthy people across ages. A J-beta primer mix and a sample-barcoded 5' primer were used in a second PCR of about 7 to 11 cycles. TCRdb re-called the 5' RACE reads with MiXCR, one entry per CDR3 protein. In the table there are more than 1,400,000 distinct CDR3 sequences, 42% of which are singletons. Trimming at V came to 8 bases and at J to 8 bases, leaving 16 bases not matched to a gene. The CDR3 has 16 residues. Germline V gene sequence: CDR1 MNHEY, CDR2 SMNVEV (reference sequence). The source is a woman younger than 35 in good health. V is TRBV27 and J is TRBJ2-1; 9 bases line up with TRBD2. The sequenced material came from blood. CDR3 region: CASGRTPSGIIDEQFF. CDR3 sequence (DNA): TGTGCCAGCGGCCGGACGCCTAGCGGGATAATCGATGAGCAGTTCTTC.